This T cell receptor beta chain appears in the sequencing data of a study of cytomegalovirus exposure and HLA in healthy donors. Overall study results and limits: Later, an analysis found that common viral pathogens appeared to be linked with several of the most significant clusters. It was taken for granted in presence/absence analyses that sequencing depth across donors was roughly uniform. Researchers reported in a later analysis that a missense DCLRE1C variant was tied to TCR beta V- and J-gene trimming.

PCR amplification relied on 60 Vbeta primers (plus 13 Jbeta primers). Assay used: immunoSEQ multiplex PCR; TCRdb lists only in-frame clones, some missing. The sample consists of fewer than 200,000 clones, 65% to 85% of them appearing once. The donors (healthy individuals) were bone marrow donors. The CDR3 length is 23 residues. About this clone: Its cognate antigen is unknown.

Sequenced sample: PBMCs. V gene TRBV21-1 combines with J gene TRBJ2-7; TRBD1 was called by the table and not checked on the DNA. TRBV21-1 is a pseudogene locus. The receptor's source is a woman aged 30 to 39 in good health and CMV-seropositive. The CDR3 coding sequence is TGTGCCAGCAGCAAAATTTTCCGGACAGGGGTTATACTTGGAGTACTGCCACCCTACGAGCAGTACTTC. This gives the protein CASSKIFRTGVILGVLPPYEQYF.